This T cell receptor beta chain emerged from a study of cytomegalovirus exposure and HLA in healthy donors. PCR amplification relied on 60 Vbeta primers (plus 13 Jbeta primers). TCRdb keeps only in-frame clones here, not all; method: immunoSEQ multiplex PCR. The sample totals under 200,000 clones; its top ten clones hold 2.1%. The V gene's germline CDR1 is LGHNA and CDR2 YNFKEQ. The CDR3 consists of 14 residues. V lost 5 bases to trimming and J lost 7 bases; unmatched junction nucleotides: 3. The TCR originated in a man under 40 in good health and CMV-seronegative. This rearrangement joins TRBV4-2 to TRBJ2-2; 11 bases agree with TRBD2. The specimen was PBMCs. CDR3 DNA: TGTGCCAGCAGCAACCTAGCGGGGGGCGGGGAGCTGTTTTTT. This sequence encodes CASSNLAGGGELFF.